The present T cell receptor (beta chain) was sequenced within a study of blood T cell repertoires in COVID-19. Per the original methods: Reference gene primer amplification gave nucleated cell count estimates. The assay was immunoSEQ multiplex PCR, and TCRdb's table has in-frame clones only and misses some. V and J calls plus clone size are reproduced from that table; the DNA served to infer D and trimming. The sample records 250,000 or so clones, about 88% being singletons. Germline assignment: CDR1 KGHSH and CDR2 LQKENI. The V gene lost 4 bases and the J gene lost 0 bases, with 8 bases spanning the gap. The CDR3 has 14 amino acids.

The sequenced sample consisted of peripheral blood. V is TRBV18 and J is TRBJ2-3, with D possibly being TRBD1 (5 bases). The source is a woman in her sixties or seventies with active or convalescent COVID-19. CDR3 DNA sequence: TGTGCCAGCTCACGGACACCGAGCACAGATACGCAGTATTTT. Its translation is CASSRTPSTDTQYF. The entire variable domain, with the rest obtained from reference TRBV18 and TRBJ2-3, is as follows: NAGVMQNPRHLVRRRGQEARLRCSPMKGHSHVYWYRQLPEEGLKFMVYLQKENIIDESGMPKERFSAEFPKEGPSILRIQQVVRGDSAAYFCASSRTPSTDTQYFGPGTRLTVL.